This entry lists 10 T cell receptor beta chains sequenced from one sample in a study of cytomegalovirus exposure and HLA in healthy donors. The primer mix had 60 Vbeta and 13 Jbeta primers. Produced via immunoSEQ multiplex PCR; TCRdb's table is partial and in-frame only. This sample yields about 78,000 clones, of which about 80% are seen a single time; 32% belongs to the top ten. Sequencing was carried out using PBMCs. The receptors derive from a man between 45 and 60 years old in good health and CMV-seropositive.

The genes are TRBV2 and TRBJ2-7, with 9 bases lining up with TRBD2. V was pared by 7 bases and J by 4 bases, with 8 bases of the junction left unmatched. This CDR3 region has 14 residues. Per the germline V gene, CDR1 is SNHLY and CDR2 is FYNNEI. The CDR3 region has the DNA TGTGCCAGCACTGGCCAGCGGGAGGTGTACGAGCAGTACTTC. This gives the protein CASTGQREVYEQYF.

The chain is built from TRBV2 and TRBJ1-1; D is undetermined. Germline CDR1 SNHLY, CDR2 FYNNEI. V lost 5 bases, J lost 3 bases, and 10 bases lay in between. The length of the CDR3 is 13 residues. Here the CDR3 DNA reads TGTGCCAGCAGTCCAACGCGGGACACTGAAGCTTTCTTT. This sequence encodes CASSPTRDTEAFF.

The V and J genes are TRBV5-4 and TRBJ1-2; 9 bases map to TRBD1. This CDR3 has 15 amino acids. The junction had 8 bases not matched to a gene; V was cut back by 0 bases and J by 8 bases. Germline V gives CDR1 SGHNT, CDR2 YYREEE (reference sequence). CDR3 DNA sequence: TGTGCCAGCAGCTTGGCCCCGGGACAGGGCAGGGGCTACACCTTC. Its translation is CASSLAPGQGRGYTF.

This clone was picked up a small number of times. J is TRBJ1-6 and V is TRBV5-1; TRBD1 agrees at 10 bases. V lost 0 bases to trimming and J lost 9 bases; unmatched junction nucleotides: 3. Germline V gene lookup returns CDR1 SGHRS and CDR2 YFSETQ. There are 15 residues in the CDR3. The chain's CDR3 is CASSLVGQGSSPLHF. CDR3 nucleotides: TGCGCCAGCAGCTTGGTGGGACAGGGGAGTTCACCCCTCCACTTT. The full variable domain, completed using reference TRBV5-1 and TRBJ1-6, is KAGVTQTPRYLIKTRGQQVTLSCSPISGHRSVSWYQQTPGQGLQFLFEYFSETQRNKGNFPGRFSGRQFSNSRSEMNVSTLELGDSALYLCASSLVGQGSSPLHFGNGTRLTVT.

The chain uses TRBV18 and TRBJ2-1; 8 nucleotides align to TRBD1. This CDR3 comprises 16 residues. V dropped 6 bases and J dropped 7; count of bases not matched to a gene: 14. The V gene's germline CDR1 is KGHSH and CDR2 LQKENI. CDR3 DNA sequence: TGTGCCAGCTCCCCCGTAGGACAGGGACCCCTTAATGAGCAGTTCTTC. Amino acid sequence: CASSPVGQGPLNEQFF.

This clone was found once. This sequence joins TRBV4-1 and TRBJ2-1; 9 positions match TRBD1. The V gene's germline CDR1 is MGHRA and CDR2 YSYEKL. Trimming cost V 5 bases and J 4 bases; bases outside gene matches: 9. The CDR3 is 16 amino acids. CDR3: CASSKTGTGPYNEQFF. The CDR3 nucleotides read TGCGCCAGCAGCAAAACCGGGACAGGGCCTTACAATGAGCAGTTCTTC.

V and J are TRBV6-1 and TRBJ1-3; TRBD1 is a possible D gene (6 bases). V lost 6 bases to trimming and J lost 2 bases, with 11 bases between them. CDR3 length equals 14 residues. In germline, CDR1 is MNHNS, CDR2 SASEGT. The CDR3 DNA is TGTGCCAGCAGACGAGGACAGACTGGAAACACCATATATTTT. Encoded protein: CASRRGQTGNTIYF.

The V gene is TRBV5-1, the J gene TRBJ2-3; 13 bases are shared with TRBD2. Germline V gene sequence: CDR1 SGHRS, CDR2 YFSETQ. Trimming cost V 4 bases and J 2 bases; bases outside gene matches: 4. The CDR3 consists of 16 residues. Here the CDR3 DNA reads TGCGCCAGCAGCCCCGGGACTAGCGGGGACACAGATACGCAGTATTTT. Translated: CASSPGTSGDTDTQYF.

This clone was detected once. This rearrangement joins TRBV6-5 to TRBJ1-2; possibly TRBD1 for D (5 bases). This CDR3 has 12 residues. Germline V CDR1 and CDR2: MNHEY, SVGAGI. The germline V and J ends were trimmed by 5 bases and 5 bases, with 9 bases remaining between them. CDR3 in DNA: TGTGCCAGCAGTGACAGAACTTATGGCTACACCTTC. Its translation: CASSDRTYGYTF.

The V gene is TRBV15, the J gene TRBJ2-7; 9 nucleotides align to TRBD1. The CDR3 has 15 residues. Germline V gene lookup returns CDR1 LNHNV and CDR2 YYDKDF (reference sequence). Germline trimming cut 1 base from V and 5 bases from J; bases unmatched to any gene: 6. CDR3: CATSRGDRVFNEQYF. The CDR3 DNA follows: TGTGCCACCAGCAGAGGGGACAGGGTCTTCAACGAGCAGTACTTC.